This T cell receptor (beta chain) came from a study of cytomegalovirus exposure and HLA in healthy donors. V was cut by 5 bases and J by 3 bases, with 11 bases left in between. Germline values: CDR1 PRHDT, CDR2 FYEKMQ (reference sequence). The CDR3 sequence is 13 residues long. It was with 60 Vbeta and 13 Jbeta primers that the PCR ran. The method was immunoSEQ multiplex PCR; TCRdb's version includes in-frame clones alone and lacks a portion of them. The sample has 150,000 to 200,000 clones; approximately 84% are singletons. The V gene is TRBV13, the J gene TRBJ2-7, with D possibly being TRBD1 (6 bases). Sequenced input: PBMCs. The TCR sequence derives from a boy aged 5-17 years in good health and CMV-seronegative. Here the CDR3 reads CASSRGGYYEQYF. CDR3 coding DNA: TGTGCCAGCAGCCGAGGGGGTTACTACGAGCAGTACTTC.